This T cell receptor (beta chain) was obtained from a study of T-cell memory formation after mild COVID-19. TCR alpha and TCR beta cDNA libraries carrying sample barcodes and UMIs came from 5'RACE with constant-segment primers. TCRdb itself ran the 5' RACE reads through MiXCR, one entry per CDR3 protein. The table includes approximately 210,000 distinct CDR3 sequences, over 9.5% detected once. Overall study results and limits: Clones that contracted from day 15 to 85 had balanced CD4/CD8; later expanders were CD4+ biased. A subset of responding clones appeared in pre-infection memory, suggesting cross-reactive memory joined.

As for this clonotype: The target antigen is unknown.

This CDR3 comprises 15 residues. Trimming removed 3 bases from V and 4 bases from J; junction bases left unmatched: 4. The germline gives CDR1 KGHSH, CDR2 LQKENI. The sequence was obtained from a man aged 18 to 29 who had mild COVID-19 (a few samples of this study predate the infection). Cell type and time point are not known. The sequenced sample was PBMCs or a T cell subset sorted from them (not recorded which). The genes are TRBV18 and TRBJ1-3, with 9 bases aligning to TRBD1. Here the CDR3 DNA reads TGTGCCAGCTCACCTGGGACAGGGCCCGGAAACACCATATATTTT. Its protein product is CASSPGTGPGNTIYF.